This is a list of T cell receptor beta chains from one sample in a study of blood T cells in healthy people across ages. TCRdb itself ran the 5' RACE reads through MiXCR, one entry per CDR3 protein. The table has more than 650,000 distinct CDR3 sequences, about a fifth seen once. Sequences were obtained from blood. The receptors stem from a man between 65 and 85 years old in good health. The CDR3 runs from the conserved cysteine through the conserved F or W. D genes are given only for firm matches. Some rows have no size entry. The others give once, few or many, or a class for an expanded clone.

>TRBJ2-1|TRBV20-1|-|-
CSANSGAGSYNEQFF
TGCAGTGCTAATAGCGGTGCCGGCTCCTACAATGAGCAGTTCTTC
>TRBJ1-1|TRBV27|-|-
CASSFSEGSKEAFF
TGTGCCAGCAGTTTCTCCGAGGGGAGCAAAGAAGCTTTCTTT
>TRBJ2-7|TRBV12-3/TRBV12-4|few|-
CASSLQGQSRNEQYF
TGTGCCAGCAGTTTACAGGGGCAGTCGAGGAACGAGCAGTACTTC
>TRBJ1-2|TRBV12-3/TRBV12-4|-|TRBD1
CASSLAGQLYGYTF
TGTGCCAGCAGTTTAGCGGGACAGCTCTATGGCTACACCTTC
>TRBJ1-6|TRBV7-8|-|TRBD1
CASSLRPDRAPGNSPLHF
TGTGCCAGCAGCTTACGGCCGGACAGGGCACCTGGGAATTCACCCCTCCACTTT
>TRBJ1-3|TRBV25-1|-|-
CASSEDPHSVSGNTIYF
TGTGCCAGCAGTGAAGACCCACACAGTGTCTCTGGAAACACCATATATTTT
>TRBJ1-1|TRBV12-3/TRBV12-4|few|TRBD1
CASSRGTNAEAFF
TGTGCCAGCAGCAGGGGGACAAACGCTGAAGCTTTCTTT
>TRBJ2-1|TRBV6-4|-|-
CASSRTVTYNEQFF
TGTGCCAGCTCTAGGACTGTTACCTACAATGAGCAGTTCTTC
>TRBJ1-3|TRBV20-1|few|-
CSARQISGNTIYF
TGCAGTGCTAGACAGATCTCTGGAAACACCATATATTTT
>TRBJ2-7|TRBV10-1|-|TRBD1
CASSPGTGVGEQYF
TGCGCCAGCAGTCCAGGGACAGGGGTGGGAGAGCAGTACTTC
>TRBJ2-1|TRBV15|few|TRBD2
CATSYSGVNNEQFF
TGTGCCACCAGCTATAGCGGGGTCAACAATGAGCAGTTCTTC
>TRBJ2-5|TRBV20-1|-|TRBD2
CSAEELAEETQYF
TGCAGTGCCGAGGAACTAGCGGAAGAGACCCAGTACTTC
>TRBJ2-5|TRBV15|many|-
CATSRDLNSQETQYF
TGTGCCACCAGCAGAGATCTTAACAGCCAAGAGACCCAGTACTTC
>TRBJ2-3|TRBV13|-|-
CASSCPRTSTDTQYF
TGTGCCTCCTCCTGCCCCCGCACTAGCACAGATACGCAGTATTTT
>TRBJ1-4|TRBV7-9|-|TRBD1
CASSFIGTGNEKLFF
TGTGCCAGCAGCTTCATAGGGACAGGAAATGAAAAACTGTTTTTT
>TRBJ1-1|TRBV12-3/TRBV12-4|many|TRBD1
CASTNPGQVLTEAFF
TGTGCCAGCACTAATCCGGGACAGGTTCTCACTGAAGCTTTCTTT
>TRBJ2-5|TRBV3-1|few|-
CASSQVGEQETQYF
TGTGCCAGCAGCCAAGTCGGAGAACAAGAGACCCAGTACTTC
>TRBJ2-7|TRBV5-5|-|-
CASSFHGNEQYF
TGTGCCAGCAGCTTTCACGGGAACGAGCAGTACTTC
>TRBJ2-3|TRBV20-1|-|-
CSARGIDTDTQYF
TGCAGTGCTAGAGGTATAGACACAGATACGCAGTATTTT
>TRBJ2-5|TRBV29-1|few|-
CSVPTGLYQEAQYF
TGCAGCGTACCCACGGGACTGTACCAAGAGGCCCAGTACTTC
>TRBJ1-1|TRBV5-1|-|TRBD1
CASSRDRGQSAEAFF
TGCGCCAGCAGCAGGGACAGGGGACAATCCGCTGAAGCTTTCTTT
>TRBJ2-5|TRBV28|-|TRBD2
CASSPWGGEETQYF
TGTGCCAGCAGTCCCTGGGGGGGGGAAGAGACCCAGTACTTC
>TRBJ2-1|TRBV7-9|many|TRBD2
CASSLGLAGNEQFF
TGTGCCAGCAGCTTAGGCCTAGCGGGGAATGAGCAGTTCTTC